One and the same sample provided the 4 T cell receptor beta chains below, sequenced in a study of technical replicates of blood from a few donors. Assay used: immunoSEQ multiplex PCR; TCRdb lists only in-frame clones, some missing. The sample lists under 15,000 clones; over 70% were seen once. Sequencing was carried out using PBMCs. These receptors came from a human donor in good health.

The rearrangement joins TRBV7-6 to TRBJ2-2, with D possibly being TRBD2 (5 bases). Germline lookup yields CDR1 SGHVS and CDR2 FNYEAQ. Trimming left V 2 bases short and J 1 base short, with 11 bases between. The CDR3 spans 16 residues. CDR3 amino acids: CASSLSAGQNTGELFF. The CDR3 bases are TGTGCCAGCAGCTTATCGGCGGGCCAGAACACCGGGGAGCTGTTTTTT.

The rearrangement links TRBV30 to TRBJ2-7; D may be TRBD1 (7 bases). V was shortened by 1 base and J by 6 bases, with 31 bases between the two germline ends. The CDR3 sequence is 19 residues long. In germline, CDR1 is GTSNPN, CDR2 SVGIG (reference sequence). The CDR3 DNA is TGTGCCTGGAGTGCTGGAGGGACAGTTGGGCCCTCGGCTCGGCTCGAGCAGTACTTC. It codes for CAWSAGGTVGPSARLEQYF.

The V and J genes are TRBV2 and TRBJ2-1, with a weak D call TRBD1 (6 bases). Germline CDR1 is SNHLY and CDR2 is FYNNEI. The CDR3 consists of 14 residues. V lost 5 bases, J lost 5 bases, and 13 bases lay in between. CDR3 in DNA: TGTGCCAGCAGTTTGGGGGCTAGGCACAATGAGCAGTTCTTC. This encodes CASSLGARHNEQFF.

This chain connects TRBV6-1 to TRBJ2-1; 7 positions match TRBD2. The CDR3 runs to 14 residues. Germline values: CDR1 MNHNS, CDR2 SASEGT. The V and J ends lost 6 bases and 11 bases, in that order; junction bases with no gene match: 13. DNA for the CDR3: TGTGCCAGCAGGGCCCGGGAGCGGGACCTAAAGCAGTTCTTC. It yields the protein CASRARERDLKQFF.